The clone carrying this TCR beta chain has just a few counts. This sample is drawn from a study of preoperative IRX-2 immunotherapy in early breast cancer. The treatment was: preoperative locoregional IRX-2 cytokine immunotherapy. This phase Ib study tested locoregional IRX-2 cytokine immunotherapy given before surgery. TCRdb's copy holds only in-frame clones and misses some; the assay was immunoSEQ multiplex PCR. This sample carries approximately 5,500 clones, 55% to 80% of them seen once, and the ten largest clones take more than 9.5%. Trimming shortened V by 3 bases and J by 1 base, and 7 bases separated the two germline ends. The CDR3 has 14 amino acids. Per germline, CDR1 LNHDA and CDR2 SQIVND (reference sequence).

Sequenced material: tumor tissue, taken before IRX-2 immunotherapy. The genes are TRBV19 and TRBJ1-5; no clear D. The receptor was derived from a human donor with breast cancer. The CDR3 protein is CASSMGFSNQPQHF. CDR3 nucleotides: TGTGCCAGTAGTATGGGGTTCAGCAATCAGCCCCAGCATTTT.